The following is a T cell receptor beta chain sequence with its context. The entry originates in a study of T cell responses to AZD1222 COVID-19 vaccine. Only in-frame clones appear in the TCRdb table, and some are missing; sequencing was by immunoSEQ multiplex PCR. The repertoire holds around 130,000 clones, with about 93% as singletons. The TCR sequence derives from an adult in good health. Specimen: peripheral blood, collected on day 0 of AZD1222 vaccination.

In DNA, the CDR3 is TGTGCCAGTAGTATAGGACGTCGAGGCTACACCTTC. Its protein is CASSIGRRGYTF. The chain is built from TRBV19 and TRBJ1-2, with no clear D. The germline V gene encodes CDR1 LNHDA and CDR2 SQIVND (reference sequence). The CDR3 covers 12 residues. Trimming cost V 1 base and J 8 bases, with 8 bases left between them.